The present T cell receptor (beta chain) was sequenced within a study of CD8 T cells in Susac syndrome. Background on the study: There were Susac syndrome patients who were therapy-naive at blood draw, others on corticosteroids, and others on intravenous immunoglobulin alone.

The CDR3 is made up of 16 amino acids. V lost 0 bases and J lost 4, with 13 bases in between. CDR1 is LNHNV and CDR2 is YYDKDF in the germline V gene (reference sequence). CD8+ and CD4+ T cells from blood underwent TCR beta sequencing, which was carried out in a high-throughput format. TEMRA cells were enriched by FACS, and CD4+ and CD8+ T cells were negatively isolated. The authors reverse transcribed 0.5 to 1 ug RNA with random hexamers. It was immunoSEQ multiplex PCR that amplified TCR beta CDR3 across 54 Vbeta and 13 Jbeta. TCRdb re-called the immunoSEQ multiplex PCR reads with MiXCR, one entry per CDR3 protein. The data show around 170,000 distinct CDR3 sequences, with roughly 94% seen just once and 0.15% to 0.2% held by the top ten.

This chain joins TRBV15 and TRBJ2-1, with D maybe TRBD2 (6 bases). Source material: CD8+ T cells from PBMCs. This TCR was recovered from a human donor with Susac syndrome. This CDR3 reads CATSREGGESYNEQFF. The CDR3 DNA is TGTGCCACCAGCAGAGAGGGCGGGGAGTCGTACAATGAGCAGTTCTTC.